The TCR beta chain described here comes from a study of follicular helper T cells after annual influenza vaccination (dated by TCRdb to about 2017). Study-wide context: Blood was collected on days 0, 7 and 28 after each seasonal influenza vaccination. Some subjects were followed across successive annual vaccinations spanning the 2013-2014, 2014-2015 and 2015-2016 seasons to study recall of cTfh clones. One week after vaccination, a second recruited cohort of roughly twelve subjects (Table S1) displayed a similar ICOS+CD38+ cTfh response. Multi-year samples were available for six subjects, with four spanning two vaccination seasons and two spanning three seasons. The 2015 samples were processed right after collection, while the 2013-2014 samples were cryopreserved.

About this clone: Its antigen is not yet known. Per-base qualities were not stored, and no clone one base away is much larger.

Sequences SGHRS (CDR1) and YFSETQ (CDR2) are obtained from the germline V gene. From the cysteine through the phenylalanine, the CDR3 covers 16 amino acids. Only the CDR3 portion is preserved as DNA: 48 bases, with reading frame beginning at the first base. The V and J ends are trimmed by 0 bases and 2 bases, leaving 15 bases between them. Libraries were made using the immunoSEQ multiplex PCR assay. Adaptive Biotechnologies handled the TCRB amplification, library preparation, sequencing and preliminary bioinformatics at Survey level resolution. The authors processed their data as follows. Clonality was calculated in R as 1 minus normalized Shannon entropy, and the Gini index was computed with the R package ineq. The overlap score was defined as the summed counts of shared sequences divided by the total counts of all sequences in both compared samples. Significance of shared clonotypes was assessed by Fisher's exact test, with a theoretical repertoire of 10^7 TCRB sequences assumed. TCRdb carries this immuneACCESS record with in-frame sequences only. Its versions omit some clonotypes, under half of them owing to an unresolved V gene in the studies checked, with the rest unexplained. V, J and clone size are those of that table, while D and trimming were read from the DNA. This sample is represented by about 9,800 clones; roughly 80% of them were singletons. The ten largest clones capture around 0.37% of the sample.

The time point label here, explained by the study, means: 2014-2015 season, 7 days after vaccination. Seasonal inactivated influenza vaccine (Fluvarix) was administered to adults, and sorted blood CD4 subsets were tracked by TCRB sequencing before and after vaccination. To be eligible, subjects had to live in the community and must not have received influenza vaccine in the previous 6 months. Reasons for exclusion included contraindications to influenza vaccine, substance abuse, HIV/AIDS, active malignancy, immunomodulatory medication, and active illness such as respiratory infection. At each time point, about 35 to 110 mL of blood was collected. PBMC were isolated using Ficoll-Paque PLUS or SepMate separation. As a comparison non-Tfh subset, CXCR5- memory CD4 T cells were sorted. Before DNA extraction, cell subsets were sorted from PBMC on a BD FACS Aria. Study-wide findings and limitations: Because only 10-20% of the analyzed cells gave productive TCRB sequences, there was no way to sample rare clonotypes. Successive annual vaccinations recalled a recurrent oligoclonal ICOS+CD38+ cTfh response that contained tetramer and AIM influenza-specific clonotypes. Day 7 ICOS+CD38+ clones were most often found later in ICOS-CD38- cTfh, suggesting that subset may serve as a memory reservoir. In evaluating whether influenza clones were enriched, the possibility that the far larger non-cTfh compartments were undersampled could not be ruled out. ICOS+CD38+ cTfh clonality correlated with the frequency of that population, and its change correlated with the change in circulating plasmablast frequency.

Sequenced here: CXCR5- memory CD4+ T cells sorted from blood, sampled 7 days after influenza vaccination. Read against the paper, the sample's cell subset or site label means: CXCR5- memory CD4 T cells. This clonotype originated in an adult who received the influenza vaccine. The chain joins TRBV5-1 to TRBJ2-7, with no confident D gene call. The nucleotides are TGCGCCAGCAGCTTGGCCGTCGGCGTAGGCACCTACGAGCAGTACTTC. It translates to CASSLAVGVGTYEQYF.